This section outlines one T cell receptor beta chain sequence together with its context. Germline CDR1 MNHEY, CDR2 SVGAGI. The CDR3 has 14 residues. This record belongs to a study of blood T cell repertoires in COVID-19. Study-level background: Samples representing acute and convalescent COVID-19 were sourced from the United States, Italy and Spain.

Authors' methods: Estimated nucleated cell counts came from reference gene primer amplification. Data came from immunoSEQ multiplex PCR; TCRdb stores just in-frame clones and leaves some out. V and J calls and clone size follow that table, whereas D and trimming were derived from the DNA. Of 95,000 to 150,000 clones in the sample, approximately 83% are singletons; the top ten hold under 13%. The rearrangement joins TRBV6-5 to TRBJ1-6; D is uncertain. Specimen: peripheral blood. The TCR comes from a man aged 80 or over with acute or convalescent COVID-19. For the CDR3, the DNA is TGTGGCGCTGGGTCAGGAGGACTTAATTCACCCCTCCACTTT. Protein product: CGAGSGGLNSPLHF.